This record looks at one T cell receptor beta chain sequence and its context. Germline V CDR1 and CDR2: LGHDT, YNNKEL (reference sequence). The CDR3 sequence is 15 residues long. V was trimmed by 1 base and J by 4 bases, leaving 11 bases between them. These data originate in a study of blood T cell repertoires in COVID-19. Turning to the study itself: The United States, Italy and Spain were the sources of the acute and convalescent COVID-19 samples. From T cells, B-cell-depleted T cells, or PBMCs came the material, which was cDNA or gDNA.

Per the original methods: Reference gene primer amplification gave estimated nucleated cell counts. TCRdb's table, derived via immunoSEQ multiplex PCR, lists solely in-frame clones and lacks some. V and J calls and clone size are as listed in that table; D and trimming were resolved from the DNA. The sample comprises approximately 210,000 clones, approximately 77% of which are singletons, and around 3.3% rests with the top ten. The receptor was derived from an elderly woman with acute or convalescent COVID-19. The specimen sequenced was peripheral blood. The chain uses TRBV3-1 (or the pseudogene TRBV3-2) and TRBJ1-5, with D tentatively TRBD1 (6 bases). The CDR3 sequence is CASSQAGAQNQPQHF. The CDR3 coding sequence is TGTGCCAGCAGCCAAGCAGGGGCCCAAAATCAGCCCCAGCATTTT.